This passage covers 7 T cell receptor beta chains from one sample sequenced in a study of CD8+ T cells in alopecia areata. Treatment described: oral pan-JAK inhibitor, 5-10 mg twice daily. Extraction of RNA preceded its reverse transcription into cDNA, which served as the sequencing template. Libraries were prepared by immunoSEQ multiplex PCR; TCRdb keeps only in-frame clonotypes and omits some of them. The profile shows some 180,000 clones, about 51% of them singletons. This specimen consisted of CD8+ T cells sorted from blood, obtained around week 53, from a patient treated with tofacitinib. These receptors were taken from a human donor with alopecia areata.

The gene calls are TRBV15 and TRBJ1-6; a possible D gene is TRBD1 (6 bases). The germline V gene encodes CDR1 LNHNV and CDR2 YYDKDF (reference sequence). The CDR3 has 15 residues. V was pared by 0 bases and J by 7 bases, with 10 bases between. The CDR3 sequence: CATSRDPDRNSPLHF. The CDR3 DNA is TGTGCCACCAGCAGAGACCCCGACAGGAATTCACCCCTCCACTTT.

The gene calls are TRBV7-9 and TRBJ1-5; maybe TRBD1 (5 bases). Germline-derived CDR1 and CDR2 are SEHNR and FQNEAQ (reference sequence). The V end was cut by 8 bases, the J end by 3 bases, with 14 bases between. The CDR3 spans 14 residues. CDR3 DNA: TGTGCCAGCCGCGGGACGGATGCCAATCAGCCCCAGCATTTT. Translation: CASRGTDANQPQHF.

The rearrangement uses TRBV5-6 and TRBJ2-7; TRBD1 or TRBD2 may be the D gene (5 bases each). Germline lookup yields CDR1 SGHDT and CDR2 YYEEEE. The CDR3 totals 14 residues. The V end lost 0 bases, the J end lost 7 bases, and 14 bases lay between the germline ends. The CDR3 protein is CASSLATTGGEQYF. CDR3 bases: TGTGCCAGCAGCTTGGCCACGACTGGGGGAGAGCAGTACTTC.

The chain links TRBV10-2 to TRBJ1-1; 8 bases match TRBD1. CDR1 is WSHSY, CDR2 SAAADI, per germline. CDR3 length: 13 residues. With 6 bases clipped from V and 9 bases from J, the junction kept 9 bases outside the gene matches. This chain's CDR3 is CASSGGQGAKAFF. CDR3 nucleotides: TGCGCCAGCAGCGGCGGCCAGGGGGCGAAAGCTTTCTTT.

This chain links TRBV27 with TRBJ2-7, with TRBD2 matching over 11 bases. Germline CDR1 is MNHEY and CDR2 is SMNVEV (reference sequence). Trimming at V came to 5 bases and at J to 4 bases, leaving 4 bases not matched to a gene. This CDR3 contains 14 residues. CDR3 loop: CASSVTSGGYEQYF. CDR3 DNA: TGTGCCAGCAGTGTTACTAGCGGGGGTTACGAGCAGTACTTC.

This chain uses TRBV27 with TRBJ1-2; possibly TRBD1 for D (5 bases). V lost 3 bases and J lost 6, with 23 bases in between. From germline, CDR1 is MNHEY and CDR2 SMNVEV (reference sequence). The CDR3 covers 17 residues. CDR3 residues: CASSFAADLTGLHGYTF. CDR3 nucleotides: TGTGCCAGCAGTTTCGCGGCGGATTTAACAGGTCTCCATGGCTACACCTTC.

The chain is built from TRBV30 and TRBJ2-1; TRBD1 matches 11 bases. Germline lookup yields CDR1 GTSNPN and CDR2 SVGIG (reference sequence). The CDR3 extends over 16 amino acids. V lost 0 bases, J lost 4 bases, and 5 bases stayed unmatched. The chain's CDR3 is CAWSVLGTGGYNEQFF. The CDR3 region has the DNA TGTGCCTGGAGTGTACTAGGGACAGGGGGGTACAATGAGCAGTTCTTC.